These 20 T cell receptor beta chains share one sample of origin, sequenced in a study of identical twins. TCRdb re-called the 5' RACE reads with MiXCR, one entry per CDR3 protein. Counted here are hundreds of thousands of distinct CDR3 sequences, about 8.1% occurring once; the ten biggest clones make up less than 2.5%. These data were also filed under a second study, of yellow fever vaccine responses in identical twins.

Sequencing input: memory (CD45RO+) T cells sorted from blood. These receptors were obtained from a woman aged 18-35 years in good health.

The rearrangement uses TRBV28 and TRBJ2-1; possibly TRBD2 for D (5 bases). V lost 2 bases and J 3 bases, leaving 8 bases between the germline ends. The CDR3 has 14 amino acids. Germline loops: CDR1 MDHEN, CDR2 SYDVKM. CDR3 in amino acids: CASSLEGIYNEQFF. For the CDR3, the DNA is TGTGCCAGCAGTTTAGAGGGTATCTACAATGAGCAGTTCTTC.

This clonotype was detected many times. The rearrangement uses TRBV5-6 and TRBJ2-7; D uncertain. With 4 bases removed from V and 2 bases from J, the gap between germline ends came to 13 bases. The CDR3 contains 14 residues. CDR1 and CDR2 from the germline V gene are SGHDT and YYEEEE. This chain's CDR3 is CASSNPTLTYEQYF. Written as DNA, the CDR3 is TGTGCCAGCAGCAATCCGACACTTACCTACGAGCAGTACTTC.

This clonotype was counted many times. CDR3 in DNA: TGCGCCAGCAGCTTGGACATAGCTACAGGGCTGTTAGGGGCTGAAGCTTTCTTT. Protein sequence: CASSLDIATGLLGAEAFF. This chain joins TRBV5-1 and TRBJ1-1; maybe TRBD1 (6 bases). Germline lookup yields CDR1 SGHRS and CDR2 YFSETQ. There are 18 residues in the CDR3. Deletions cut 0 bases from V and 6 bases from J, with 24 bases between.

This clonotype was seen repeatedly, ten times or more. The chain combines TRBV11-2 with TRBJ2-6; D possibly corresponds to TRBD1 (5 bases). Trimming left V 2 bases short and J 0 bases short, with 20 bases between. The germline CDR1 and CDR2 sequences are SGHAT and FQNNGV. The CDR3 runs to 20 residues. The CDR3 sequence: CASSLTGAGLRLSGANVLTF. CDR3 sequence (DNA): TGTGCCAGCAGCTTAACTGGGGCAGGTTTGCGTCTCTCTGGGGCCAACGTCCTGACTTTC.

In its sample, this clonotype was seen a few times. The chain joins TRBV27 to TRBJ2-1; D possibly corresponds to TRBD2 (6 bases). The germline V and J ends were trimmed by 0 bases and 1 base, with 25 bases remaining between them. Germline assignment: CDR1 MNHEY and CDR2 SMNVEV (reference sequence). The CDR3 is made up of 21 amino acids. CDR3 amino acids: CASSLSGWYWNVGGSYNEQFF. CDR3 nucleotide sequence: TGTGCCAGCAGTTTATCAGGGTGGTATTGGAATGTAGGAGGGTCCTACAATGAGCAGTTCTTC.

In its sample, this clonotype was seen a few times. The CDR3 DNA reads as TGTGCCAGCAGACTAGCGGGATTATTCTACGAGCAGTACTTC. Translated, it gives CASRLAGLFYEQYF. The chain is built from TRBV2 and TRBJ2-7; 10 bases map to TRBD2. Losses at the gene ends were 6 bases for V and 3 bases for J; bases not matched to a gene: 5. Germline V gives CDR1 SNHLY, CDR2 FYNNEI. CDR3 length equals 14 residues. Together with reference TRBV2 and TRBJ2-7, the CDR3 gives the full variable domain: EPEVTQTPSHQVTQMGQEVILRCVPISNHLYFYWYRQILGQKVEFLVSFYNNEISEKSEIFDDQFSVERPDGSNFTLKIRSTKLEDSAMYFCASRLAGLFYEQYFGPGTRLTVT.

The genes are TRBV12-3 or TRBV12-4 and TRBJ1-3, with 8 bases aligning to TRBD1. There are 12 residues in the CDR3. The trim removed 10 bases at V and 2 bases at J, leaving 1 base unmatched. CDR3 sequence reads: CATDRAGNTIYF. CDR3 coding DNA: TGTGCCACGGACAGGGCTGGAAACACCATATATTTT.

This chain uses TRBV24-1 with TRBJ2-3, with a weak D call TRBD1 (7 bases). Germline V gives CDR1 KGHDR, CDR2 SFDVKD. The CDR3 runs 13 residues. The ends were cut back, 0 bases at V and 9 bases at J, with 9 bases in the middle. CDR3 coding DNA: TGTGCCACCAGTGATTTGCAGGGGGGCACGCAGTATTTT. Translating gives CATSDLQGGTQYF.

This clonotype was counted ten times or more. J is TRBJ2-1 and V is TRBV24-1, with 11 positions matching TRBD2. This CDR3 spans 13 amino acids. With 11 bases clipped from V and 5 bases from J, the junction kept 4 bases outside the gene matches. Germline CDR1 and CDR2: KGHDR and SFDVKD. As DNA, the CDR3 is TGTGCCAGTGGGACTAGCGGCAACAATGAGCAGTTCTTC. Protein sequence: CASGTSGNNEQFF.

The chain has TRBV3-1 and TRBJ2-3; TRBD1 is a possible D gene (5 bases). Germline V CDR1 and CDR2: LGHDT, YNNKEL (reference sequence). The ends were cut back, 5 bases at V and 0 bases at J, with 15 bases in the middle. The CDR3 contains 16 residues. Written as DNA, the CDR3 is TGTGCCAGCAGCGAAGCGTGGGGCATTAGCACAGATACGCAGTATTTT. Translation gives CASSEAWGISTDTQYF.

In its sample, this clonotype was seen many times. The chain links TRBV7-2 to TRBJ2-5, with 7 nucleotides matching TRBD1. The CDR3 contains 15 residues. Germline loops: CDR1 SGHTA, CDR2 FQGNSA. V gave up 3 bases and J gave up 5 bases; unmatched junction bases: 9. Written as DNA, the CDR3 is TGTGCCAGCAGCTTGATCTGGACAGGTCGGGAGACCCAGTACTTC. It specifies CASSLIWTGRETQYF.

This clonotype was seen at least ten times. The rearrangement joins TRBV28 to TRBJ1-5; D perhaps matches TRBD1 (6 bases). Per the germline V gene, CDR1 is MDHEN and CDR2 is SYDVKM. CDR3 length: 16 amino acids. V dropped 3 bases and J dropped 2 bases, with 14 bases sitting between them. The CDR3 protein is CASSFGRGRGNQPQHF. In nucleotides, the CDR3 is TGTGCCAGCAGTTTCGGCAGGGGTCGTGGCAATCAGCCCCAGCATTTT.

Only a few counts were recorded for this clonotype. The chain combines TRBV5-1 with TRBJ2-1; D gene unclear. The V and J ends lost 0 bases and 8 bases respectively, with 15 bases between them. The CDR3 consists of 15 residues. Germline loops: CDR1 SGHRS, CDR2 YFSETQ. The CDR3 reads CASSLDSPGIDEQFF. For the CDR3, the DNA is TGCGCCAGCAGCTTGGATAGCCCTGGGATCGATGAGCAGTTCTTC.

The chain couples TRBV20-1 to TRBJ1-2; D is uncertain. The germline gives CDR1 DFQATT, CDR2 SNEGSKA (reference sequence). The CDR3 totals 11 residues. Trimming removed 6 bases at V and 9 bases at J, with 14 bases between. This chain's CDR3 is CSADGVGSYTF. As DNA, the CDR3 is TGCAGTGCAGATGGGGTCGGGAGCTACACCTTC.

This clonotype has a count of ten or more. The V call is TRBV12-3 or TRBV12-4, the J call TRBJ1-2; D is unclear. The CDR3 contains 12 residues. The ends were cut back, 7 bases at V and 8 bases at J, with 14 bases in the middle. CDR3 amino acids: CASTVALSGYTF. DNA for the CDR3: TGTGCCAGCACCGTCGCCCTATCAGGCTACACCTTC.

The chain links TRBV20-1 to TRBJ1-1, with D unresolved. This CDR3 is built from 13 residues. Germline V CDR1 and CDR2: DFQATT, SNEGSKA (reference sequence). The germline V and J ends were trimmed by 2 bases and 11 bases, with 18 bases remaining between them. The CDR3 DNA reads as TGCAGTGCTAGATGGAATCAGGCCCGGTCGGCTTTCTTT. Amino acid sequence: CSARWNQARSAFF.

The gene calls are TRBV5-1 and TRBJ1-1; the D gene is possibly TRBD1 (6 bases). Germline V gives CDR1 SGHRS, CDR2 YFSETQ. V was cut by 1 base and J by 2 bases, with 9 bases left in between. The CDR3 is 14 residues long. DNA for the CDR3: TGCGCCAGCAGCTTGACAGGGTCAAACACTGAAGCTTTCTTT. It encodes CASSLTGSNTEAFF.

The V call is TRBV7-8, the J call TRBJ1-2; D is uncertain. The germline V gene encodes CDR1 SGHVS and CDR2 FQNEAQ. V gave up 1 base and J gave up 7 bases, with 10 bases separating them. The CDR3 runs 13 residues. Here the CDR3 reads CASSLEAGRGYTF. In nucleotides, the CDR3 is TGTGCCAGCAGCTTAGAGGCCGGCCGTGGCTACACCTTC.

This chain connects TRBV7-2 to TRBJ2-7, with D tentatively TRBD1 (6 bases). The germline V gene has CDR1 SGHTA and CDR2 FQGNSA. Between the trimmed V and J ends, which lost 2 bases and 7 bases, there was a span of 18 bases. The CDR3 extends over 15 amino acids. The DNA for the CDR3 is TGTGCCAGCAGCTTATATGGGGGCCTTCCTCGGGAGCAGTACTTC. Protein: CASSLYGGLPREQYF.

The chain links TRBV28 to TRBJ1-1; no clear D gene. V was clipped by 5 bases and J by 7 bases, with 14 bases between them. This CDR3 has 13 residues. Germline assignment: CDR1 MDHEN and CDR2 SYDVKM. The CDR3 DNA is TGTGCCAGCAGTCCCCTGGGTAGCGATGAAGCTTTCTTT. Amino acids: CASSPLGSDEAFF.